This record looks at one T cell receptor (beta chain) sequence and its context. The antigen is undetermined. This sample is drawn from a study of shared clonotypes between healthy human individuals. The repertoire was sequenced with immunoSEQ multiplex PCR; TCRdb's copy has only in-frame clones and lacks some. The table shows approximately 350,000 clones, with roughly 96% occurring only once. General study findings and limits: On the whole, naive subsets had larger estimated richness than memory subsets had.

The specimen sequenced was memory CD8+ T cells sorted from blood. The subset was: CD45RO+ cells pooled with CCR7-negative TemRA cells. The TCR originated in a man between 25 and 39 years old in good health.

This chain's CDR3 is CASPLAWGELFF. CDR3 DNA: TGTGCCTCCCCACTAGCCTGGGGGGAGCTGTTTTTT. The chain is built from TRBV30 and TRBJ2-2, with a possible D match to TRBD2 (6 bases). The CDR3 loop spans 12 amino acids. Germline-derived CDR1 and CDR2 are GTSNPN and SVGIG (reference sequence). V was pared by 7 bases and J by 8 bases, with 14 bases between.